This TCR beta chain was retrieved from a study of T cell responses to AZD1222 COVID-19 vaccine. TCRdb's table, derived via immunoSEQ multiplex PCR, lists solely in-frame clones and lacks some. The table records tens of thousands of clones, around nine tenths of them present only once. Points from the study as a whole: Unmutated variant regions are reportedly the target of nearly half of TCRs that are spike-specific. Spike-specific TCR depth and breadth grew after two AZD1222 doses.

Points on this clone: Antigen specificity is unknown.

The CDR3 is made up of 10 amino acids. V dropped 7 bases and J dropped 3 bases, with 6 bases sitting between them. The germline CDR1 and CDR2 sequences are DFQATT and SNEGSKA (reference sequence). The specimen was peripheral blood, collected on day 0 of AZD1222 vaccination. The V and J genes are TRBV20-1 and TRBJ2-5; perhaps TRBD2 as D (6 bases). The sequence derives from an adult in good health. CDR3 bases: TGCAGTGGCGGGGAAGAGACCCAGTACTTC. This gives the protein CSGGEETQYF.